Listed here is a single T cell receptor (beta chain). Its specificity is unknown. The data derive from a study of cytomegalovirus exposure and HLA in healthy donors. General study results and limits: Testing in vitro showed a few CMV-associated chains specific for CMV antigens.

TCRdb's table, derived via immunoSEQ multiplex PCR, lists solely in-frame clones and lacks some. The repertoire holds some 170,000 clones, with around nine tenths as singletons. V dropped 5 bases and J dropped 5 bases, with 16 bases sitting between them. CDR1 is LNHNV and CDR2 is YYDKDF in the germline V gene (reference sequence). There are 15 residues in the CDR3. The J gene is TRBJ2-4, the V gene TRBV15; unclear D gene. Sample: PBMCs. The clonotype originates from a man aged 18 to 30 in good health and CMV-seropositive. DNA of the CDR3: TGTGCCACCAGCTCCCAGGTCCCCCCTCAAAACATTCAGTACTTC. Translating gives CATSSQVPPQNIQYF.